The rows below give T cell receptor beta chains drawn from one sample of a study of cytomegalovirus exposure and HLA in healthy donors. Produced via immunoSEQ multiplex PCR; TCRdb's table is partial and in-frame only. The table has 95,000 to 150,000 clones, approximately 67% seen once. The sequenced material came from PBMCs. Source of these receptors: a young man in good health and CMV-seronegative. The CDR3 runs from the conserved cysteine through the conserved F or W. The D gene is left open where the match is weak. The size entry is marked missing in some rows and otherwise reads once, few, many or a size class.

d_gene: TRBD2
abundance: .
j_gene: TRBJ2-3
v_gene: TRBV6-1
CDR3aa: CASSLGGGPDTQYF
CDR3nt: TGTGCCAGCAGTCTTGGGGGAGGGCCGGATACGCAGTATTTT

d_gene: .
abundance: .
j_gene: TRBJ1-1
v_gene: TRBV18
CDR3aa: CASSPRGGGGTEAFF
CDR3nt: TGTGCCAGCTCACCGAGGGGGGGAGGCGGCACTGAAGCTTTCTTT

d_gene: .
abundance: .
j_gene: TRBJ1-2
v_gene: TRBV2
CDR3aa: CASTARGYGYTF
CDR3nt: TGTGCCAGCACCGCGAGAGGCTATGGCTACACCTTC

d_gene: .
abundance: few
j_gene: TRBJ1-3
v_gene: TRBV5-4
CDR3aa: CASREGNTIYF
CDR3nt: TGTGCCAGCAGAGAGGGAAACACCATATATTTT

d_gene: TRBD2
abundance: .
j_gene: TRBJ2-2
v_gene: TRBV30
CDR3aa: CAWSVGSLAGVTGELFF
CDR3nt: TGTGCCTGGAGTGTTGGATCACTAGCGGGGGTCACCGGGGAGCTGTTTTTT

d_gene: .
abundance: few
j_gene: TRBJ1-4
v_gene: TRBV14
CDR3aa: CASSQEEGSTNEKLFF
CDR3nt: TGTGCCAGCAGCCAAGAGGAGGGATCGACTAATGAAAAACTGTTTTTT

d_gene: .
abundance: .
j_gene: TRBJ2-2
v_gene: TRBV6-5
CDR3aa: CASQQTAHTGELFF
CDR3nt: TGTGCCAGCCAGCAGACAGCCCACACCGGGGAGCTGTTTTTT

d_gene: .
abundance: once
j_gene: TRBJ2-3
v_gene: TRBV4-2
CDR3aa: CASSQDRGLQGDTQYF
CDR3nt: TGTGCCAGCAGCCAAGATCGGGGCTTACAGGGAGATACGCAGTATTTT

d_gene: .
abundance: few
j_gene: TRBJ1-3
v_gene: TRBV28
CDR3aa: CASSFDSSSGNTIYF
CDR3nt: TGTGCCAGCAGTTTTGACAGCAGCTCTGGAAACACCATATATTTT

d_gene: TRBD1
abundance: few
j_gene: TRBJ1-5
v_gene: TRBV30
CDR3aa: CAWSAETGRSNQPQHF
CDR3nt: TGTGCCTGGAGTGCCGAGACAGGGAGGAGCAATCAGCCCCAGCATTTT

d_gene: .
abundance: .
j_gene: TRBJ1-5
v_gene: TRBV28
CDR3aa: CASRGVSGNQPQHF
CDR3nt: TGTGCCAGCCGCGGGGTATCGGGCAATCAGCCCCAGCATTTT

d_gene: TRBD2
abundance: .
j_gene: TRBJ2-7
v_gene: TRBV28
CDR3aa: CASSLFRGGARSYEQYF
CDR3nt: TGTGCCAGCAGTTTATTCCGCGGGGGGGCTCGCTCCTACGAGCAGTACTTC

d_gene: .
abundance: few
j_gene: TRBJ2-1
v_gene: TRBV5-3
CDR3aa: CARSPLLVSGTNEQFF
CDR3nt: TGTGCCAGAAGCCCTTTACTAGTTTCTGGCACCAATGAGCAGTTCTTC

d_gene: .
abundance: .
j_gene: TRBJ2-2
v_gene: TRBV12-5
CDR3aa: CASGLVLTGELFF
CDR3nt: TGTGCTAGTGGTTTGGTACTCACCGGGGAGCTGTTTTTT

d_gene: .
abundance: .
j_gene: TRBJ1-1
v_gene: TRBV19
CDR3aa: CASSILTGSFGAFF
CDR3nt: TGTGCCAGTAGTATCCTGACAGGATCTTTTGGAGCTTTCTTT

d_gene: .
abundance: .
j_gene: TRBJ2-7
v_gene: TRBV18
CDR3aa: CASSPAPSGYEQYF
CDR3nt: TGTGCCAGCTCACCTGCCCCAAGCGGGTACGAGCAGTACTTC

d_gene: .
abundance: .
j_gene: TRBJ2-3
v_gene: TRBV11-2
CDR3aa: CASSSVPQGSDPSTDTQYF
CDR3nt: TGTGCCAGCAGCTCAGTCCCACAGGGATCAGATCCTAGCACAGATACGCAGTATTTT

d_gene: TRBD1
abundance: .
j_gene: TRBJ1-5
v_gene: TRBV15
CDR3aa: CATSRRQGHNSNQPQHF
CDR3nt: TGTGCCACCAGCAGACGACAGGGGCACAATAGCAATCAGCCCCAGCATTTT

d_gene: TRBD2
abundance: .
j_gene: TRBJ2-1
v_gene: TRBV6-1
CDR3aa: CASSALQGLAVQNEQFF
CDR3nt: TGTGCCAGCAGTGCGCTTCAAGGGCTAGCGGTTCAGAATGAGCAGTTCTTC

d_gene: .
abundance: .
j_gene: TRBJ2-7
v_gene: TRBV9
CDR3aa: CASSPAGTSSYEQYF
CDR3nt: TGTGCCAGCAGCCCGGCCGGGACAAGCTCCTACGAGCAGTACTTC

d_gene: .
abundance: .
j_gene: TRBJ1-3
v_gene: TRBV28
CDR3aa: CASSLRTVISGNTIYF
CDR3nt: TGTGCCAGCAGTTTAAGGACAGTCATCTCTGGAAACACCATATATTTT

d_gene: TRBD2
abundance: .
j_gene: TRBJ2-3
v_gene: TRBV7-9
CDR3aa: CAAGEDTDTQYF
CDR3nt: TGTGCCGCGGGGGAAGACACAGATACGCAGTATTTT

d_gene: TRBD1
abundance: few
j_gene: TRBJ1-5
v_gene: TRBV6-6
CDR3aa: CASSRQGTNQPQHF
CDR3nt: TGTGCCAGCAGTAGACAGGGAACGAATCAGCCCCAGCATTTT

d_gene: .
abundance: .
j_gene: TRBJ2-7
v_gene: TRBV6-5
CDR3aa: CRAGSYEQYF
CDR3nt: TGTCGTGCGGGCTCCTACGAGCAGTACTTC

d_gene: TRBD1
abundance: .
j_gene: TRBJ2-1
v_gene: TRBV19
CDR3aa: CASRKGSGGQGGNEQFF
CDR3nt: TGTGCCAGTAGGAAAGGGAGTGGGGGACAGGGGGGCAATGAGCAGTTCTTC

d_gene: .
abundance: .
j_gene: TRBJ2-1
v_gene: TRBV23-1
CDR3aa: CASSRPVGRERNEQFF
CDR3nt: TGCGCCAGCAGTCGCCCCGTAGGAAGAGAGCGGAATGAGCAGTTCTTC

d_gene: TRBD1
abundance: few
j_gene: TRBJ1-5
v_gene: TRBV6-4
CDR3aa: CASRLTGEQPQHF
CDR3nt: TGTGCCAGCAGGCTGACAGGGGAACAGCCCCAGCATTTT

d_gene: TRBD2
abundance: once
j_gene: TRBJ2-7
v_gene: TRBV28
CDR3aa: CASSSRGGRPNYEQYF
CDR3nt: TGTGCCAGCAGTAGCCGTGGCGGGAGGCCAAACTACGAGCAGTACTTC

d_gene: .
abundance: few
j_gene: TRBJ1-5
v_gene: TRBV5-5
CDR3aa: CASSLTGYNQPQHF
CDR3nt: TGTGCCAGCAGCTTGACAGGGTACAATCAGCCCCAGCATTTT

d_gene: .
abundance: .
j_gene: TRBJ1-2
v_gene: TRBV18
CDR3aa: CASSPPTPNYGYTF
CDR3nt: TGTGCCAGCTCACCACCGACACCTAACTATGGCTACACCTTC

d_gene: .
abundance: .
j_gene: TRBJ1-3
v_gene: TRBV5-6
CDR3aa: CASSLDSHSGNTIYF
CDR3nt: TGTGCCAGCAGCTTGGACAGTCACTCTGGAAACACCATATATTTT

d_gene: TRBD1
abundance: few
j_gene: TRBJ1-5
v_gene: TRBV25-1
CDR3aa: CASSGAGGGNQPQHF
CDR3nt: TGTGCCAGCAGCGGAGCAGGGGGCGGCAATCAGCCCCAGCATTTT

d_gene: TRBD1
abundance: .
j_gene: TRBJ2-1
v_gene: TRBV30
CDR3aa: CAWSAQGNEQFF
CDR3nt: TGTGCCTGGAGTGCACAGGGGAATGAGCAGTTCTTC

d_gene: .
abundance: .
j_gene: TRBJ2-7
v_gene: TRBV28
CDR3aa: CASSLFLQGPGGYEQYF
CDR3nt: TGTGCCAGCAGTTTATTTCTACAGGGACCGGGTGGCTACGAGCAGTACTTC

d_gene: TRBD1
abundance: .
j_gene: TRBJ2-7
v_gene: TRBV6-6
CDR3aa: CASSYAGTAVGEQYF
CDR3nt: TGTGCCAGCAGTTACGCCGGGACAGCGGTCGGCGAGCAGTACTTC

d_gene: .
abundance: .
j_gene: TRBJ2-2
v_gene: TRBV5-4
CDR3aa: CASSLVWQGGNGELFF
CDR3nt: TGTGCCAGCAGCTTGGTATGGCAGGGTGGTAACGGGGAGCTGTTTTTT

d_gene: TRBD1
abundance: .
j_gene: TRBJ2-7
v_gene: TRBV15
CDR3aa: CATSRGGTGTYEQYF
CDR3nt: TGTGCCACCAGCAGAGGCGGGACAGGGACCTACGAGCAGTACTTC

d_gene: TRBD1
abundance: .
j_gene: TRBJ2-3
v_gene: TRBV5-1
CDR3aa: CAGSLETGGFVNTQYF
CDR3nt: TGCGCCGGCAGCTTGGAGACAGGGGGATTTGTAAATACGCAGTATTTT

d_gene: .
abundance: .
j_gene: TRBJ2-7
v_gene: TRBV28
CDR3aa: CASSSTSEGYEQYF
CDR3nt: TGTGCCAGCAGTTCGACATCGGAGGGTTACGAGCAGTACTTC

d_gene: .
abundance: few
j_gene: TRBJ2-3
v_gene: TRBV6-4
CDR3aa: CASSALRRFFWSVDTQYF
CDR3nt: TGTGCCAGCAGTGCATTGCGTAGATTTTTTTGGTCGGTAGATACGCAGTATTTT

d_gene: TRBD1
abundance: .
j_gene: TRBJ2-4
v_gene: TRBV9
CDR3aa: CASSAVPGQGLGKVKYF
CDR3nt: TGTGCCAGCAGCGCGGTCCCGGGACAGGGTTTGGGGAAAGTAAAGTACTTC